This T cell receptor beta chain was documented in a study of T-cell reconstitution after alpha-beta-depleted transplantation in children. This clonotype was seen more than once but under ten times. The antigen remains unidentified. Whole-study findings and limits: T-cell counts and diversity at one year following transplant were attributed mainly to newly produced T cells. Some patients' high day-60 TCRbeta diversity was attributed to recipient cells surviving conditioning. There were reportedly several hundred expanded graft clones from which alpha-beta T cells came about two months after transplant.

The junction had 1 base not matched to a gene; V was cut back by 3 bases and J by 4 bases. This CDR3 spans 14 amino acids. CDR1 is DFQATT, CDR2 SNEGSKA, per germline (reference sequence). Unique molecular identifiers were incorporated during preparation of the TCRbeta library. MiXCR was run by TCRdb on the PCR reads, yielding one entry per CDR3 protein. The sample carries about 130,000 distinct CDR3 sequences, roughly 10% recorded once. This receptor was taken from a girl under three years old who had a stem cell transplant for combined immunodeficiency, so the T cells may come from the graft donor. The rearrangement uses TRBV20-1 and TRBJ2-1, with 12 bases that match TRBD2. Here the sequenced sample was PBMCs, mostly from graft donor cells, taken 180 days after TCRalphabeta/CD19-depleted stem cell transplant. In DNA, the CDR3 is TGCAGTGCTAGTCTAGCGGGGGGGTACAATGAGCAGTTCTTC. Translation: CSASLAGGYNEQFF.